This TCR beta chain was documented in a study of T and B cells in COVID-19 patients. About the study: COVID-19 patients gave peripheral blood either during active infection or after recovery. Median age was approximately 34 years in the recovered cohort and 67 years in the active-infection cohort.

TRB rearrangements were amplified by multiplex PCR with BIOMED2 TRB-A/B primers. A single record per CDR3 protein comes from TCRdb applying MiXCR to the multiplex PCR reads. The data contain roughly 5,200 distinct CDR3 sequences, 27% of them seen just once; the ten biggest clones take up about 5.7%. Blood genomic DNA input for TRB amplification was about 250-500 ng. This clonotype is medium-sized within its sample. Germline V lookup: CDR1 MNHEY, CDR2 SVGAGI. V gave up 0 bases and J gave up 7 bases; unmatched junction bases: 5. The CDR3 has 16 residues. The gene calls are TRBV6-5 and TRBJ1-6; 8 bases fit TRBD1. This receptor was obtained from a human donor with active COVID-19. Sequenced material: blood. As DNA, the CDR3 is TGTGCCAGCAGTTACTCGGCCAGGGGGCAGAATTCACCCCTCCACTTT. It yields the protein CASSYSARGQNSPLHF.